In its sample, the clone carrying this TCR beta chain was seen a few times. Its antigen is undetermined. Generated by immunoSEQ multiplex PCR, the TCRdb table keeps only in-frame clones and is missing some. The profile shows about 51,000 clones, around 77% of them singletons. This specimen belongs to a study of OX40 agonist ivuxolimab in advanced cancers. Study as a whole: Therapy given before enrollment (anti-PD-1, anti-PD-L1 or anti-CTLA-4) was allowed, and 40% had some. Study findings and constraints: Several nonresponders also turned out to have low normalized T-cell clonal expansion.

CDR1 and CDR2 from the germline V gene are MNHEY and SVGAGI. Trimming stripped 0 bases from V and 5 bases from J, with 13 bases between. The CDR3 runs 16 residues. Sequenced here: CD4+ or CD8+ T cells sorted from blood, sampled in a trial of the OX40 agonist ivuxolimab. The J gene is TRBJ2-2, the V gene TRBV6-5; D is perhaps TRBD1 (5 bases). This receptor was obtained from an adult with an advanced solid tumor such as melanoma, head and neck, liver or kidney cancer. This CDR3 reads CASSYSIRARTGELFF. In nucleotides, the CDR3 is TGTGCCAGCAGTTACTCTATCAGGGCCAGAACCGGGGAGCTGTTTTTT.